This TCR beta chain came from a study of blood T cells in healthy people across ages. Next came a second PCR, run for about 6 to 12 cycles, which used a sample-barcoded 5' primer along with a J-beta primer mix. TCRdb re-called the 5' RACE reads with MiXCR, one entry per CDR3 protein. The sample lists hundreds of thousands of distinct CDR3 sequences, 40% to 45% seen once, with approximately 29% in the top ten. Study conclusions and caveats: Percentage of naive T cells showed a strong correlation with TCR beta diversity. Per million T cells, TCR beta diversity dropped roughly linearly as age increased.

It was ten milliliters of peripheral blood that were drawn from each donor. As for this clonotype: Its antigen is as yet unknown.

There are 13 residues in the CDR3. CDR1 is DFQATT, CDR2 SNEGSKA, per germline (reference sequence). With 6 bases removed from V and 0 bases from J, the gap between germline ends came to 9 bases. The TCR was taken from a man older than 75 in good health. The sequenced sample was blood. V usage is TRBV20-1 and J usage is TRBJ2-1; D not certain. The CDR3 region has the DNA TGCAGTGCCCCCAGGAGCTCCTACAATGAGCAGTTCTTC. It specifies CSAPRSSYNEQFF.